Listed below are T cell receptor beta chains from one sample, sequenced in a study of T-cell reconstitution after alpha-beta-depleted transplantation in children. TCRdb independently ran MiXCR on the PCR reads; one entry per CDR3 protein. The sample has about 690,000 distinct CDR3 sequences, roughly 17% seen once. The material sequenced was PBMCs from the stem cell graft donor, taken from the stem cell graft. Receptors originate from a human donor who donated a stem cell graft to a child with acute myeloid leukemia. Each CDR3 is given with its conserved first and last residue. The D gene is left open where the match is weak. The listing skips clone size in some rows; elsewhere it reads once, few, many or a size class.

j_call v_call d_call clone_size cdr3_aa cdr3_nt
TRBJ1-5 TRBV5-5 . . CASSPFRQGNQPQHF TGTGCCAGCAGCCCTTTCAGACAGGGCAATCAGCCCCAGCATTTT
TRBJ1-2 TRBV7-9 . . CASRPTGPPIDYGYTF TGTGCCAGCAGGCCCACCGGGCCCCCTATAGACTATGGCTACACCTTC
TRBJ2-3 TRBV20-1 TRBD2 . CSARPIGGLAGQFGALTDTQYF TGCAGTGCTAGACCTATAGGGGGACTAGCGGGGCAGTTCGGGGCATTGACAGATACGCAGTATTTT
TRBJ1-5 TRBV15 TRBD1 . CATSRDLNRWTGNQPQHF TGTGCCACCAGCAGGGATCTAAACCGATGGACAGGGAATCAGCCCCAGCATTTT
TRBJ2-6 TRBV29-1 . many CSVEGDSSGANVLTF TGCAGCGTTGAAGGCGACAGCTCTGGGGCCAACGTCCTGACTTTC
TRBJ2-5 TRBV6-6 . many CASSYARETQYF TGTGCCAGCAGTTACGCCCGGGAGACCCAGTACTTC
TRBJ2-3 TRBV27 . many CASSFNTDTQYF TGTGCCAGCAGTTTCAACACAGATACGCAGTATTTT
TRBJ1-4 TRBV6-2/TRBV6-3 . . CASSYDRTFATNEKLFF TGTGCCAGCAGTTACGACCGCACATTCGCAACTAATGAAAAACTGTTTTTT
TRBJ2-1 TRBV11-1 . . CASSLNMGRQGGYNEQFF TGTGCCAGCAGCTTAAATATGGGGCGGCAGGGGGGCTACAATGAGCAGTTCTTC
TRBJ1-2 TRBV12-3/TRBV12-4 . many CASSSGAGYTF TGTGCCAGCAGTTCCGGAGCTGGCTACACCTTC
TRBJ2-5 TRBV27 . few CASSLSVGQNQETQYF TGTGCCAGCAGTTTAAGTGTAGGGCAGAATCAAGAGACCCAGTACTTC
TRBJ2-1 TRBV29-1 . many CSVVGSYNEQFF TGCAGCGTTGTTGGTTCATACAATGAGCAGTTCTTC